The present TCR beta chain was sequenced within a study of OX40 agonist ivuxolimab in advanced cancers. On the study more broadly: The study treated patients with ivuxolimab, an agonistic anti-OX40 (CD134) antibody. Patients were roughly 81% male with ages about 23 to 79, mean approximately 55.

Using immunoSEQ multiplex PCR, the repertoire was profiled, and TCRdb retains in-frame clones only, with some absent. The data contain about 16,000 clones, about 76% of them singletons. This CDR3 contains 13 residues. The ends lost 3 bases at V and 5 bases at J; junction bases unmatched: 3. Germline V gene lookup returns CDR1 SQVTM and CDR2 ANQGSEA. Study results and limitations: Clonal expansion from baseline to week 6 occurred in both CD4+ and CD8+ T cells.

As regards this clone: Its antigen is undetermined.

This chain links TRBV29-1 with TRBJ2-7; 11 bases agree with TRBD1. This sequence was found in an adult with an advanced solid tumor such as melanoma, head and neck, liver or kidney cancer. The source was CD4+ or CD8+ T cells sorted from blood, collected in a trial of the OX40 agonist ivuxolimab. CDR3 residues: CSVEGQGVDEQYF. The CDR3, as DNA: TGCAGCGTTGAGGGACAGGGGGTCGACGAGCAGTACTTC.